The 10 T cell receptor beta chains below all came from one sample that was sequenced in a study of tumor and adjacent non-tumor tissue in lung cancer (dated by TCRdb to 2016 to 2019). Libraries were built with multiplex PCR. TCRdb names Illumina HiSeq 2500 as the instrument used. TCRbeta libraries were built by three rounds of nested PCR using primers (Table S4), following protocols modified from ARM-PCR. TCRdb's own reprocessing of the public reads used fastp at Q25 and MiXCR and kept productive beta chains. For every CDR3 protein sequence, its rows merge into one entry that carries the most common genes and DNA. The sample data list about 78,000 distinct CDR3 sequences, and 80% of these were observed just once. The top ten clones comprise less than 15% of the sample. RNA was extracted from bulk unsorted tissue and checked for quality with a NanoDrop ND-1000 and an Agilent 2100. What was sequenced was lung tumor tissue. These receptor sequences come from a woman aged 50 to 65 with non-small cell lung cancer.

Concerning this clonotype: No conserved phenylalanine or tryptophan ends this CDR3, so it is likely a read error. V gene TRBV11-2 combines with J gene TRBJ2-5, with D unclear. CDR1 and CDR2 (germline): SGHAT, FQNNGV. The CDR3 length is 13 residues. The CDR3 region is CASRPTAAETQYL. CDR3 bases: TGCGCCAGCCGCCCGACTGCGGCAGAGACCCAGTACCTC.

About this clonotype itself: One end of the junction does not line up with germline, which may come from a read error. The rearrangement links TRBV5-4 to TRBJ2-3; 12 nucleotides agree with TRBD2. CDR1 is SGHNT and CDR2 is YYREEE in the germline V gene (reference sequence). The CDR3 loop spans 14 amino acids. The CDR3 sequence is CASSLGLAGVTQFF. The CDR3 DNA reads TGTGCCAGCAGCTTGGGACTAGCGGGAGTTACACAGTTTTTT.

This clonotype was seen only once. The rearrangement links TRBV6-1 to TRBJ2-1; no definite D call. Germline V gene sequence: CDR1 MNHNS, CDR2 SASEGT. This CDR3 region has 14 residues. The germline V and J ends were trimmed by 10 bases and 0 bases, with 13 bases remaining between them. CDR3 in DNA: TGTGCCACGACGCAGTCCATCTCCTACAATGAGCAGTTCTTC. It encodes CATTQSISYNEQFF.

Notes on this clonotype: One junction end disagrees with the germline gene, perhaps due to a read error. The chain employs TRBV6-1 and TRBJ2-1; D is ambiguous. The germline V gene has CDR1 MNHNS and CDR2 SASEGT. This CDR3 contains 17 residues. The CDR3 sequence: CANSELGGSFSYNEQFF. The CDR3 DNA reads TGTGCCAACAGTGAATTAGGTGGGTCGTTCTCCTACAATGAGCAGTTCTTC.

As regards this clonotype: Germline and junction disagree at one end, which may indicate a read error. The J gene is TRBJ2-7, the V gene TRBV4-1; tentative D call: TRBD1 (6 bases). Germline CDR1 MGHRA, CDR2 YSYEKL. CDR3 length: 15 residues. The chain's CDR3 is CASSQRETGSYEQYF. CDR3 sequence (DNA): TGTGCCAGCAGCCAAAGGGAAACAGGGAGCTACGAGCAGTACTTC.

On this clonotype: At one boundary the junction diverges from the germline segment, which might be a read error. This chain joins TRBV6-2 or TRBV6-3 and TRBJ2-7; D uncertain. The CDR3 sequence is 13 residues long. Germline V gene sequence: CDR1 MNHEY, CDR2 SVGEGT. CDR3 region: CASIPENTYQQYF. As DNA, the CDR3 is TGTGCCAGCATCCCTGAGAATACCTACCAGCAGTACTTC.

Regarding this clonotype: The CDR3 end shows no conserved phenylalanine or tryptophan, and so a read error is likely. V and J are TRBV11-2 and TRBJ2-5; 7 nucleotides match TRBD2. The V and J ends lost 3 bases and 4 bases, in that order; junction bases with no gene match: 5. CDR1 SGHAT and CDR2 FQNNGV come from the germline V gene. The CDR3 consists of 14 residues. CDR3 coding DNA: TGTGCCAGCAGCTTCGCGGGAGTGCCAGAGACCCAGTACATC. It encodes CASSFAGVPETQYI.

As regards this clonotype: At one of its ends the junction is not consistent with the germline gene, which may arise from a read error. The chain recombines TRBV15 with TRBJ2-6; TRBD1 might be the D (6 bases). This CDR3 region has 16 residues. Germline CDR1 LNHNV, CDR2 YYDKDF (reference sequence). The CDR3 protein is CATSRATGSEANVLTF. CDR3 bases: TGTGCCACCAGCAGAGCCACAGGGTCTGAGGCCAACGTCCTGACTTTC.

Remarks on this clonotype: One end of the junction does not line up with germline, which may come from a read error. The CDR3 coding sequence is TGTGCTAGCAGTGGTAGACAGGGGGCGCGCACTGAAACTTTCTTT. Protein: CASSGRQGARTETFF. V and J are TRBV6-1 and TRBJ1-1; the match to TRBD1 covers 10 bases. The CDR3 covers 15 residues. The germline V gene has CDR1 MNHNS and CDR2 SASEGT.

The chain couples TRBV6-6 to TRBJ2-3, with unresolved D. With 2 bases removed from V and 2 bases from J, the gap between germline ends came to 8 bases. Germline V CDR1 and CDR2: MNHNY, SVGAGI (reference sequence). CDR3 length equals 14 residues. CDR3 in amino acids: CASSYQSLTDTQYF. The CDR3 bases are TGTGCCAGCAGTTACCAGTCTCTCACAGATACGCAGTATTTT.